The present T cell receptor (beta chain) was sequenced within a study of T cell repertoires in cytomegalovirus infection. Germline lookup yields CDR1 SGHVT and CDR2 SQSDAQ. CDR3 length equals 15 residues. Via MiXCR, TCRdb re-called the reads, giving one row per CDR3 protein. The sample records 640,000 or so distinct CDR3 sequences, roughly a third being singletons. For this clonotype: Its antigen is currently unknown. The junction departs from the called germline gene at one end, perhaps through a read error.

This chain links TRBV7-4 with TRBJ2-2; 8 bases line up with TRBD1. This TCR was recovered from a human donor in good health (CMV status not recorded). Some clones in this sample may be carry-over from other donors' samples. The material sequenced was cultured PBMCs, taken from culture after CMV antigen stimulation. The CDR3 DNA reads TGTGCCAGCAGCGCCAGGGCAGGGGGCACCGGGGAGCCGTTTTTT. It is translated as CASSARAGGTGEPFF.